The T cell receptor (beta chain) described here comes from a study of cytomegalovirus exposure and HLA in healthy donors. Findings of the study overall: As a later analysis showed, a missense DCLRE1C variant was linked to trimming of TCR beta V- and J-genes.

To note about this clone: The antigen is not known.

This CDR3 has 14 amino acids. Germline CDR1 reads SGHRS; CDR2 reads YFSETQ. The V gene lost 6 bases and the J gene lost 5 bases, with 17 bases spanning the gap. The study ran its PCR with 60 Vbeta and 13 Jbeta primers. The data were produced by immunoSEQ multiplex PCR, yet TCRdb's version contains in-frame clones alone and is incomplete. The table has about 200,000 clones, 75% to 80% seen once. The sequencing input was PBMCs. This clonotype originated in a young woman in good health and CMV-seropositive. This sequence joins TRBV5-1 and TRBJ1-1; D is undetermined. CDR3 residues: CASNLNLESTEAFF. The CDR3 nucleotides are TGCGCCAGCAATTTAAACCTCGAGAGTACTGAAGCTTTCTTT. The full variable domain, with the rest looked up from reference TRBV5-1 and TRBJ1-1, is KAGVTQTPRYLIKTRGQQVTLSCSPISGHRSVSWYQQTPGQGLQFLFEYFSETQRNKGNFPGRFSGRQFSNSRSEMNVSTLELGDSALYLCASNLNLESTEAFFGQGTRLTVV.